Sequencing of this T cell receptor beta chain was carried out in a study of T cells in Graves' hyperthyroidism and ophthalmopathy (dated 2019 in TCRdb). Broadly, across the study: Peripheral blood samples were taken at the time of initial diagnosis, prior to any treatment. To identify TCR V-J signatures that set the groups apart, the researchers used a discovery cohort of more than 95 patients, made up of around 42 with Graves' ophthalmopathy and some 55 with stable Graves' hyperthyroidism. Prospective prediction of ophthalmopathy was tested in an independent validation cohort of 18 to 20 hyperthyroidism patients and 15 to 17 patients who later progressed to ophthalmopathy. For training and testing, the 100 or so patients in the discovery cohort were randomly divided in a 7:3 ratio. In addition, the study compared T-cell repertoires in thyroid tissue and in blood from about six Graves' hyperthyroidism patients. Following sampling, methimazole starting at 30 mg daily was given to hyperthyroidism patients, and high-dose intravenous methylprednisolone was given to ophthalmopathy patients. The paper describes TCR Vbeta CDR3 sequencing of 135 peripheral blood samples, made up of roughly 45 ophthalmopathy patients, 70 to 80 hyperthyroidism patients and about 17 progressor patients. Study-wide findings and limitations: During validation, the model predicted progression to ophthalmopathy a median of around six months ahead of onset, with around 71% sensitivity and 72% to 85% specificity. No statistical method was used to fix the sample size in advance, and group allocation was not hidden from the investigators. Blood samples also contained most of the expanded thyroid clonotypes (frequency above 0.001), which suggests that blood repertoires may reflect thyroid immune responses. Ophthalmopathy was separated from stable hyperthyroidism by a 13 V-J signature model, with about 86% sensitivity and approximately 84% specificity obtained in cross-validation and 80%/75% obtained in testing.

To note about this clonotype: The antigen this receptor binds is unknown. The sample holds no much larger clone one base away, and base qualities are not on file.

Ophthalmopathy patients had moderately to severely active disease, with a Clinical Activity Score of 3 or more, a NOSPECS grade of 4 or more, and a disease duration of less than 3 months. The study excluded patients with uncontrolled infections, other autoimmune diseases, pregnancy or lactation. Clinical symptoms, serum thyroxine and TRAb, thyroid ultrasound, and orbital computed tomography formed the basis for the diagnoses. PBMCs were isolated from 10 ml of fresh peripheral blood by Ficoll-Paque density gradient centrifugation. Trizol reagent was used to extract total RNA, and RNA quality was then checked on an Agilent 2100 Bioanalyzer. The TCR beta CDR3 regions were amplified from the RNA transcripts. A first-round RT-PCR of the TCR CDR3 used the HTBI primer set with the Qiagen OneStep RT-PCR kit. The libraries were constructed in a second round of multiplex PCR and then size-selected and purified. Paired-end sequencing of the libraries was performed with 100 bp reads on an Illumina HiSeq2000. The authors' pipeline ran thus. SOAPnuke was used to process the raw data, removing reads that contained adapters or uncalled bases, had a mean Phred below 15, or lacked an exact match to the constant primer or identifier. High-quality paired reads were merged with COPE v1.2.5, and unique nucleotide sequences were defined as clonotypes. MiTCR v1.1 was used to align the clonotypes against IMGT TRBV, TRBD and TRBJ reference segments. Only V-J combinations with frequency above 0.0001, covering about 99% of repertoires, were analysed. A TCS score was defined as the ratio between F50 (clonal expansion) and ExV (chaos), using BLOSUM62-based TCRdist between CDR3 peptides within each V-J. Welch's t-statistics and random forest reduced roughly 540 V-J features to under 15, which were used in a naive Bayes classifier (R e1071). The public reads were run again by TCRdb, first through fastp at Q25 and then through MiXCR, and only productive beta chains were kept. Identical CDR3 proteins give one entry, which carries the most common genes and DNA. These V and J calls originate from TCRdb's pipeline instead of the authors' own analysis. The sample profile shows hundreds of thousands of distinct CDR3 sequences; about 14% of them were found once. The ten top clones hold around 13% of the sample.

Measured from the cysteine to the phenylalanine, the CDR3 is 17 residues long. The sequence is cut down to CDR3 DNA, 51 bases in frame from base 1. V and J are trimmed by 4 bases and 1 base, and the gene matches miss 8 bases of the junction. Based on the germline V gene, the CDR1 and CDR2 sequences are SGHVS and FQNEAQ. The receptor comes from a woman between 50 and 59 years old with Graves' ophthalmopathy. This chain is built from TRBV7-8 and TRBJ2-1, with 9 central nucleotides matching TRBD2. The sequenced sample was blood. The CDR3 reads as follows: CASSWGGAGGSYNEQFF. In nucleotides, the sequence is TGTGCCAGCAGCTGGGGTGGGGCGGGAGGGTCCTACAATGAGCAGTTCTTC.